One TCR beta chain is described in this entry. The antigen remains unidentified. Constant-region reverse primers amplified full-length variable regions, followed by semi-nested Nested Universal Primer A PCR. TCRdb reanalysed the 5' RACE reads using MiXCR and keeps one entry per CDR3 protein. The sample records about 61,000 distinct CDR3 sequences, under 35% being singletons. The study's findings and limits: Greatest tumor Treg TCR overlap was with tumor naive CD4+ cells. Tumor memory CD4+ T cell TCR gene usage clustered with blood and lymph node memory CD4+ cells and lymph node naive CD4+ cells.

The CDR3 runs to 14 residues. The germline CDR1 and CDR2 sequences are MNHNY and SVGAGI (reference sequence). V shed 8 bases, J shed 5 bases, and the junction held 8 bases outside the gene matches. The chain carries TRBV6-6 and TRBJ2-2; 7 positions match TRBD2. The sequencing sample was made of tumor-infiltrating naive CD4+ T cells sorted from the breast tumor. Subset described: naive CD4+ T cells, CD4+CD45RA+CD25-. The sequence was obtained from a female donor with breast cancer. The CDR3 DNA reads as TGTGCCAGCCTTTCTGCACTAGCGACCGGGGAGCTGTTTTTT. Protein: CASLSALATGELFF.